A single sample is the source of the 18 T cell receptor beta chains below, sequenced in a study of blood T cell repertoires in COVID-19. TCRdb's table, derived via immunoSEQ multiplex PCR, lists solely in-frame clones and lacks some. The repertoire consists of 80,000 to 100,000 clones, with around 80% occurring once and the leading ten covering 24%. Specimen: peripheral blood. Source of these receptors: a man between 65 and 79 years old with acute or convalescent COVID-19.

The chain carries TRBV4-3 and TRBJ2-5; 7 bases are shared with TRBD2. Per germline, CDR1 LGHNA and CDR2 YSLEER. This CDR3 contains 16 residues. Trimming removed 0 bases from V and 2 bases from J; junction bases left unmatched: 6. CDR3 loop: CASSQDPPGGQETQYF. DNA for the CDR3: TGCGCCAGCAGCCAAGACCCCCCCGGGGGGCAAGAGACCCAGTACTTC.

CDR3 region: CASSLFPLHQGLAEEQYF. In DNA, the CDR3 is TGTGCCAGCAGCTTATTCCCCCTACACCAGGGACTAGCGGAAGAGCAGTACTTC. The chain links TRBV11-2 to TRBJ2-7, with 11 bases fitting TRBD2. The CDR3 covers 18 residues. J was trimmed by 7 bases and V by 2 bases; bases with no gene match: 16. Germline V gene lookup returns CDR1 SGHAT and CDR2 FQNNGV.

Only one count was recorded for this clone. The gene calls are TRBV10-3 and TRBJ2-3, with 8 bases that match TRBD2. Trimming removed 4 bases from V and 5 bases from J; junction bases left unmatched: 11. This CDR3 has 16 residues. Germline CDR1 is ENHRY and CDR2 is SYGVKD. The chain's CDR3 is CAISASLAVDGDTQYF. CDR3 coding DNA: TGTGCCATCAGTGCCTCACTAGCGGTGGATGGAGATACGCAGTATTTT.

This chain connects TRBV28 to TRBJ2-7, with D possibly TRBD1 on 5 matching bases. The CDR3 totals 13 residues. Trimming took off 8 bases at V and 5 bases at J, with 16 bases between the two ends. Germline CDR1 is MDHEN and CDR2 is SYDVKM. CDR3 region: CASAGQGKNEQYF. The CDR3 DNA sequence: TGTGCCAGCGCCGGGCAGGGTAAAAACGAGCAGTACTTC.

This chain uses TRBV2 with TRBJ2-7; tentative D call: TRBD2 (5 bases). The CDR3 totals 13 residues. V was pared by 5 bases and J by 5 bases, with 13 bases between. Germline lookup yields CDR1 SNHLY and CDR2 FYNNEI. Here the CDR3 DNA reads TGTGCCAGCAGTCGGAGGTCGGAGGACGAGCAGTACTTC. Translated, it gives CASSRRSEDEQYF.

This clone has just one count. This chain uses TRBV18 with TRBJ2-5, with D tentatively TRBD2 (6 bases). V was cut by 2 bases and J by 6 bases, with 16 bases left in between. The CDR3 spans 15 residues. In germline, CDR1 is KGHSH, CDR2 LQKENI. CDR3 region: CASSPRRVDIQTQYF. Here the CDR3 DNA reads TGTGCCAGCTCACCAAGGAGGGTAGATATACAGACCCAGTACTTC.

This chain connects TRBV7-8 to TRBJ2-2; 9 bases align to TRBD1. This CDR3 comprises 17 residues. Germline V lookup: CDR1 SGHVS, CDR2 FQNEAQ. The trim removed 4 bases at V and 7 bases at J, leaving 13 bases unmatched. The CDR3 spells CASSSQPYRGQGGELFF. As DNA, the CDR3 is TGTGCCAGCAGCTCCCAACCCTACAGGGGGCAGGGCGGGGAGCTGTTTTTT.

The V and J genes are TRBV10-2 and TRBJ2-3; 7 bases are shared with TRBD2. CDR3 size: 15 residues. Germline assignment: CDR1 WSHSY and CDR2 SAAADI. The ends lost 4 bases at V and 0 bases at J; junction bases unmatched: 4. The CDR3 DNA reads as TGCGCCAGCAGTGTAGGCGGGAGTAGCACAGATACGCAGTATTTT. It codes for CASSVGGSSTDTQYF.

This clone was counted a few times. The chain carries TRBV25-1 and TRBJ2-7; a weak D match, TRBD1 (6 bases). The CDR3 loop spans 12 amino acids. The germline V and J ends were trimmed by 4 bases and 3 bases, with 7 bases remaining between them. CDR1 and CDR2 (germline): MGHDK, SYGVNS. DNA for the CDR3: TGTGCCAGCAGTGTACAGGGCTACGAGCAGTACTTC. Translation gives CASSVQGYEQYF.

This rearrangement joins TRBV27 to TRBJ2-7; tentatively, D is TRBD1 (6 bases). The germline V gene has CDR1 MNHEY and CDR2 SMNVEV (reference sequence). V lost 4 bases, J lost 2 bases, and 9 bases lay in between. This CDR3 is 13 amino acids long. The CDR3 nucleotides are TGTGCCAGCAGTTCCAGGGGCCCCTACGAGCAGTACTTC. This codes for CASSSRGPYEQYF.

CDR3: CASSVRTSGRTDTQYF. CDR3 DNA sequence: TGTGCCAGCAGCGTCCGGACTAGCGGGAGGACAGATACGCAGTATTTT. V gene TRBV9 combines with J gene TRBJ2-3, with 14 bases aligning to TRBD2. The CDR3 spans 16 residues. The trim removed 2 bases at V and 3 bases at J, leaving 2 bases unmatched. Per the germline V gene, CDR1 is SGDLS and CDR2 is YYNGEE.

This clone was seen more than once but under ten times. This chain connects TRBV27 to TRBJ2-3, with 9 positions matching TRBD2. Germline V lookup: CDR1 MNHEY, CDR2 SMNVEV (reference sequence). Germline trimming cut 2 bases from V and 2 bases from J; bases unmatched to any gene: 2. CDR3 length: 15 residues. The DNA of the CDR3 is TGTGCCAGCAGTTTACTAGCGGGACTCACAGATACGCAGTATTTT. The encoded protein is CASSLLAGLTDTQYF.

The V gene is TRBV5-1, the J gene TRBJ2-2, with TRBD2 matching over 15 bases. CDR1 and CDR2 (germline): SGHRS, YFSETQ. Germline trimming cut 2 bases from V and 4 bases from J; bases unmatched to any gene: 9. This CDR3 spans 19 amino acids. CDR3 region: CASSLDGLAGGQGTGELFF. The CDR3 DNA sequence: TGCGCCAGCAGCTTAGACGGACTAGCGGGAGGGCAGGGCACCGGGGAGCTGTTTTTT.

As DNA, the CDR3 is TGTGCCAGCAGGATCACCGGGACAGGTAATGAGCAGTTCTTC. This encodes CASRITGTGNEQFF. J is TRBJ2-1 and V is TRBV14, with 8 positions matching TRBD1. The CDR3 loop spans 14 amino acids. The germline gives CDR1 SGHDN, CDR2 FVKESK. The V segment lost 6 bases and the J segment 7 bases; nucleotides outside the gene matches: 8.

The rearrangement joins TRBV30 to TRBJ2-7; D is undetermined. CDR3 length: 12 residues. Germline-derived CDR1 and CDR2 are GTSNPN and SVGIG (reference sequence). The V end was cut by 2 bases, the J end by 3 bases, with 8 bases between. This CDR3 reads CAWSTANYEQYF. The CDR3, as DNA: TGTGCCTGGAGTACAGCTAACTACGAGCAGTACTTC.

This chain uses TRBV10-3 with TRBJ1-5; D is unresolved. Germline CDR1 and CDR2: ENHRY and SYGVKD. The CDR3 loop spans 15 amino acids. V shed 0 bases and J shed 4 bases, with 10 bases lying between them. CDR3 nucleotide sequence: TGTGCCATCAGTGAGTCGACTGCCCGGAATCAGCCCCAGCATTTT. This codes for CAISESTARNQPQHF.

This chain joins TRBV4-1 and TRBJ1-5; 9 positions agree with TRBD1. CDR3 size: 18 residues. Germline V gene sequence: CDR1 MGHRA, CDR2 YSYEKL. Trimming cost V 4 bases and J 0 bases; bases outside gene matches: 10. The DNA for the CDR3 is TGCGCCAGCAGCCCGGACAGGGGCGTTCGAAATAGCAATCAGCCCCAGCATTTT. The encoded protein is CASSPDRGVRNSNQPQHF.

The V and J genes are TRBV4-3 and TRBJ2-1; TRBD2 agrees at 10 bases. The V gene end was trimmed by 0 bases and the J gene end by 8 bases; junction bases not matched to a gene: 16. Germline V gene data show CDR1 as LGHNA and CDR2 as YSLEER. CDR3 length: 19 amino acids. CDR3 nucleotide sequence: TGCGCCAGCAGCCAAGATTCGGGGGAGCGGGAGGGCTGGGGGTATGAGCAGTTCTTC. It codes for CASSQDSGEREGWGYEQFF.